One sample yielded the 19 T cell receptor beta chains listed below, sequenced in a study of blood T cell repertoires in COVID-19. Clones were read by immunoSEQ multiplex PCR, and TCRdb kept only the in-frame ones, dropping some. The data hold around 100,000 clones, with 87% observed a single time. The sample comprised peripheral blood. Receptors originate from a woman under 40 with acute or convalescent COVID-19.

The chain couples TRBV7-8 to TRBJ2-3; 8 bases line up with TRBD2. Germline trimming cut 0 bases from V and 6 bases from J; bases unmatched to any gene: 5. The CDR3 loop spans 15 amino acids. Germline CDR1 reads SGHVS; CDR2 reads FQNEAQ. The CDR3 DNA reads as TGTGCCAGCAGCTTAGCTAGCGGGGTTGGGGATACGCAGTATTTT. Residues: CASSLASGVGDTQYF.

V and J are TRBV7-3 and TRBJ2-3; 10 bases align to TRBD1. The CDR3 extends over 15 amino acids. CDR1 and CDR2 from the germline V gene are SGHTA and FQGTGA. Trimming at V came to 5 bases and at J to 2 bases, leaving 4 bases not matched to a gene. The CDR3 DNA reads TGTGCCAGCAGCACGGGACAGGGGCCCACAGATACGCAGTATTTT. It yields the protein CASSTGQGPTDTQYF.

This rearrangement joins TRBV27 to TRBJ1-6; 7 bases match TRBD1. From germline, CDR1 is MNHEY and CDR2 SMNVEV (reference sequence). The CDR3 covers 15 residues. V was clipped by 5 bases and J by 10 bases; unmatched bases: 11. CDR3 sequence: CASSRREGAKSPLHF. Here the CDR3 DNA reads TGTGCCAGCAGTCGCCGGGAGGGGGCAAAGTCACCCCTCCACTTT.

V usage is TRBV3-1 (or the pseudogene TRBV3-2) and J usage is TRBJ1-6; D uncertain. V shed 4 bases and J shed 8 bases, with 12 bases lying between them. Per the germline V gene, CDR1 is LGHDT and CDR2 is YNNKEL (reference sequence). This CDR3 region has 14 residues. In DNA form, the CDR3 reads TGTGCCAGCAGCCCGCCTACGAGGGATTCACCCCTCCACTTT. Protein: CASSPPTRDSPLHF.

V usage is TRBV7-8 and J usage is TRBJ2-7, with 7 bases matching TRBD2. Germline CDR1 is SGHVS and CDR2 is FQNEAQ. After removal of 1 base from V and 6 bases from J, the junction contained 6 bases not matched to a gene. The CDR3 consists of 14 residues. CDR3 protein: CASSLGEGMREQYF. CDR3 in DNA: TGTGCCAGCAGCTTAGGGGAGGGAATGCGCGAGCAGTACTTC.

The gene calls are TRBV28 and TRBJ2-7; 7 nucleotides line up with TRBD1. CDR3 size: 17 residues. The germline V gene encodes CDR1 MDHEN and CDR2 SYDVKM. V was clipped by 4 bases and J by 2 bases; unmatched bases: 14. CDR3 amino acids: CASSSRRSTGTAYEQYF. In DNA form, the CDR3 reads TGTGCCAGCAGTTCCCGCCGGTCCACCGGGACAGCCTACGAGCAGTACTTC.

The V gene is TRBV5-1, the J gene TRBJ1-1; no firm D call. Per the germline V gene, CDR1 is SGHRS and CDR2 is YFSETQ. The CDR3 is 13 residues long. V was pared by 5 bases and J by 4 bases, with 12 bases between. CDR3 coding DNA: TGCGCCAGCAGGACGGGTGAGGGCACTGAAGCTTTCTTT. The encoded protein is CASRTGEGTEAFF.

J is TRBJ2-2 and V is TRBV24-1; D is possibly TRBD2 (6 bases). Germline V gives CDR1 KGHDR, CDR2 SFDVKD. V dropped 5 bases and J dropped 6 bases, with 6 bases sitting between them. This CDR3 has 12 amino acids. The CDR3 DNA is TGTGCCACCAGTGGGAGGGCCGGGGAGCTGTTTTTT. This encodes CATSGRAGELFF.

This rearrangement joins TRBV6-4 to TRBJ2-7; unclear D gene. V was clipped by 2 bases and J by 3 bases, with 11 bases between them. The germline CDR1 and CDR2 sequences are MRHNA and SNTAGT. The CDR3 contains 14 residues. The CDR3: CASSDPPKHYEQYF. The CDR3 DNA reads TGTGCCAGCAGTGACCCCCCGAAACACTACGAGCAGTACTTC.

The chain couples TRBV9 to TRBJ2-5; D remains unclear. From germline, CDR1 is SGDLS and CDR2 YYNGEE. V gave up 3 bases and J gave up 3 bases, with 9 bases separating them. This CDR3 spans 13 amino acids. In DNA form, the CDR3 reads TGTGCCAGCAGCGCAGAAACCGAAGAGACCCAGTACTTC. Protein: CASSAETEETQYF.

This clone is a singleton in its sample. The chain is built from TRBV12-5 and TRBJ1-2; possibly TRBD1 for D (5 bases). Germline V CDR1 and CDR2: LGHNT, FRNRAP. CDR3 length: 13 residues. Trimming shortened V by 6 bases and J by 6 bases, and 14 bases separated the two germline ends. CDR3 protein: CASGQVRSDGYTF. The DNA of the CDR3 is TGTGCTAGTGGACAGGTCAGGTCGGATGGCTACACCTTC.

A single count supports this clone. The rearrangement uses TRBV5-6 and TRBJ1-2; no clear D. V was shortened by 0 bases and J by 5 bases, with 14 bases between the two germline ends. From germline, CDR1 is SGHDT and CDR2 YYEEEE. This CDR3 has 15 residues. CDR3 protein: CASSLEGGPGYGYTF. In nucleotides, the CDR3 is TGTGCCAGCAGCTTGGAAGGAGGCCCGGGGTATGGCTACACCTTC.

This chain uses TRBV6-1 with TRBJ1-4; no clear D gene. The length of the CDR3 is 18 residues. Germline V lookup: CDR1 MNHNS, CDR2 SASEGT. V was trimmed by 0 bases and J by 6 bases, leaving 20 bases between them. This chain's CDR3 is CASSEARRWELMDEKLFF. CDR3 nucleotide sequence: TGTGCCAGCAGTGAAGCCCGACGATGGGAGTTAATGGATGAAAAACTGTTTTTT.

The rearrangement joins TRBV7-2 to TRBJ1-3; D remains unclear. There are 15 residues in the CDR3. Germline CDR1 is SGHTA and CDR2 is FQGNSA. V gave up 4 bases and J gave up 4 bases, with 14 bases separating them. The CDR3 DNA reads TGTGCCAGCAGCTACAAGGGCGGAGGGGGAAACACCATATATTTT. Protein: CASSYKGGGGNTIYF.

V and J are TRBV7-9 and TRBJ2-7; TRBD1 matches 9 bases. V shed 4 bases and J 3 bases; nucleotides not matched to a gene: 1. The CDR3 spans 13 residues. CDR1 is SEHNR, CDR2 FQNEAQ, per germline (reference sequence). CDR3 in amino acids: CASSWGQGYEQYF. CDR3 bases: TGTGCCAGCAGCTGGGGACAGGGCTACGAGCAGTACTTC.

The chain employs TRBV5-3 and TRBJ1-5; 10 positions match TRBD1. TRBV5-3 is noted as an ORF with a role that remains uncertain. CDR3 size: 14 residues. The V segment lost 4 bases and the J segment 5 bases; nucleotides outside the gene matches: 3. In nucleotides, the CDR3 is TGTGCCAGAAGCCCTGACAGGGGGCATCAGCCCCAGCATTTT. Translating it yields CARSPDRGHQPQHF.

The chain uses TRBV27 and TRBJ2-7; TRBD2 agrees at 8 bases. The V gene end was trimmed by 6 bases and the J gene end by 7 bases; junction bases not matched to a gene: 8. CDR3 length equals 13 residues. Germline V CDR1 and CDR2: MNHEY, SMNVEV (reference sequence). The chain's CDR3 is CASRIRGGWEQYF. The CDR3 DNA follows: TGTGCCAGCAGGATCCGGGGGGGCTGGGAGCAGTACTTC.

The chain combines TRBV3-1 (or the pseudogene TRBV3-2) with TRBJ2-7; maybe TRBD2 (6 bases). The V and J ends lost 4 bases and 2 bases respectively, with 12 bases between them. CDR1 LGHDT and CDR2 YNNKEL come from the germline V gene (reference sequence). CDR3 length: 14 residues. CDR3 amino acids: CASSRGTFTYEQYF. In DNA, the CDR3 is TGTGCCAGCAGCCGAGGGACTTTCACCTACGAGCAGTACTTC.

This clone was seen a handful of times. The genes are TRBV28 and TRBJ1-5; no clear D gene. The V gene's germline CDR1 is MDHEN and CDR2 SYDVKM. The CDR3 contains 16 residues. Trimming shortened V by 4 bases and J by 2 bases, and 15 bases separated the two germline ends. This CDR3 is CASSSLGRAGNQPQHF. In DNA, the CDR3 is TGTGCCAGCAGTTCCCTCGGGAGGGCAGGCAATCAGCCCCAGCATTTT.